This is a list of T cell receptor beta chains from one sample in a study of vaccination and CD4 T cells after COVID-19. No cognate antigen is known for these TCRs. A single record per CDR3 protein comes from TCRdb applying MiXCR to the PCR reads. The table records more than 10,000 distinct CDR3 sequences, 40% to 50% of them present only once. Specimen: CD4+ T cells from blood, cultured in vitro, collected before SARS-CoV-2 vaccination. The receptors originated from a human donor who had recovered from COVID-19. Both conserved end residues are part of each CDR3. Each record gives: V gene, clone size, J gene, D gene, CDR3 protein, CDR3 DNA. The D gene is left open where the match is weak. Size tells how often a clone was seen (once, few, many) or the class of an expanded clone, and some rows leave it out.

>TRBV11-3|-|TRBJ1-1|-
CASSLGRMNTEAFF
TGTGCCAGCAGCTTAGGACGGATGAACACTGAAGCTTTCTTT
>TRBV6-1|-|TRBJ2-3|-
CASREGLLGTDTQYF
TGTGCCAGCAGAGAGGGACTGCTGGGGACAGATACGCAGTATTTT
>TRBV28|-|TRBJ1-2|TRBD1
CASSPNLDRSRVYTF
TGTGCCAGCAGTCCGAATTTGGACAGGTCGAGGGTCTACACCTTC
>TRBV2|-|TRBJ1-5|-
CASRTTGNQPQHF
TGTGCCAGCAGGACGACTGGGAATCAGCCCCAGCATTTT
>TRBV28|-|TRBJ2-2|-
CASSLMEGRIGELFF
TGTGCCAGCAGTTTAATGGAGGGCCGGATCGGGGAGCTGTTTTTT
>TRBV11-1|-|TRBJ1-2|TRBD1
CASSADRVANYGYTF
TGTGCCAGCAGCGCTGACAGGGTAGCTAACTATGGCTACACCTTC
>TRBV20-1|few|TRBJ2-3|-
CSAPLPLKTDTQYF
TGCAGTGCCCCGCTGCCGCTAAAGACAGATACGCAGTATTTT
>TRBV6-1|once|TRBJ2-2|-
CASIWGIGQNTGELFF
TGTGCCAGCATTTGGGGCATTGGACAAAACACCGGGGAGCTGTTTTTT
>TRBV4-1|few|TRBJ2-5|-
CASSHADRDTTQETQYF
TGCGCCAGCAGCCATGCAGACCGGGACACTACTCAAGAGACCCAGTACTTC
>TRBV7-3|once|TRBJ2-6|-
CASSLGGTGANVLTF
TGTGCCAGCAGCTTAGGGGGGACTGGGGCCAACGTCCTGACTTTC
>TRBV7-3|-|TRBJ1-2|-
CASSLTGRDGYTF
TGTGCCAGCAGCTTAACGGGACGCGATGGCTACACCTTC
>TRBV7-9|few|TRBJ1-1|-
CASSFTGDTEAFF
TGTGCCAGCAGCTTTACGGGGGACACTGAAGCTTTCTTT
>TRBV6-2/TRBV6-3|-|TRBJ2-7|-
CASSDLGKTYEQYF
TGTGCCAGCAGTGACCTTGGTAAGACCTACGAGCAGTACTTC
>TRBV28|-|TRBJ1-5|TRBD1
CASSLSLGQGAPQHF
TGTGCCAGCAGTTTATCATTGGGACAGGGGGCTCCCCAGCATTTT
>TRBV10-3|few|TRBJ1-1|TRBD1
CAIRGFGDRGGSITEAFF
TGTGCCATCAGGGGATTTGGGGACAGGGGAGGAAGCATCACTGAAGCTTTCTTT
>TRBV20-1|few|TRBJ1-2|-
CSATRVLRSGGYTF
TGCAGTGCCACCAGGGTCCTCAGGTCGGGTGGCTACACCTTC